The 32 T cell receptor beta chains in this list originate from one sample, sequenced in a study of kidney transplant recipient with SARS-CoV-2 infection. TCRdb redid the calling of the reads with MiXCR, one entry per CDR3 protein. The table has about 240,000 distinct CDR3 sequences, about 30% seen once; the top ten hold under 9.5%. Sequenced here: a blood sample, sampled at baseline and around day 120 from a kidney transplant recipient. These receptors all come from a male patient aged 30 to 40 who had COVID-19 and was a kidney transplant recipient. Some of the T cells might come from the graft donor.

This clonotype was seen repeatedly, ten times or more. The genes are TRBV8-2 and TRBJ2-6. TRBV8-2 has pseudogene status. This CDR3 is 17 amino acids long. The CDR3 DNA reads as TGTGGCAACAATAAAAGGATAACACAAAGTCGGGCCAACGTCCTGACTTTC. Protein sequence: CGNNKRITQSRANVLTF.

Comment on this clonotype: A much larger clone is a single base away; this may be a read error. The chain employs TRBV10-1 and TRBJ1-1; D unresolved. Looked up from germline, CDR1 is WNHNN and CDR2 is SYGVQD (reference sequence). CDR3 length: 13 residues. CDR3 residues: CANSDTVNTEAFF. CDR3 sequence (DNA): TGCGCCAACAGTGATACCGTGAACACTGAAGCTTTCTTT.

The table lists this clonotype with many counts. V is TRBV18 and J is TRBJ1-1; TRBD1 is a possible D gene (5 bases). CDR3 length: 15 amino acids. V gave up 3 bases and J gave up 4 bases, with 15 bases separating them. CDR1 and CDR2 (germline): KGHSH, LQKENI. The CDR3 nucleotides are TGTGCCAGCTCACCCTCTCTGGGGGGGAGCACTGAAGCTTTCTTT. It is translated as CASSPSLGGSTEAFF. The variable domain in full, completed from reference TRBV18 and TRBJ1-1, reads NAGVMQNPRHLVRRRGQEARLRCSPMKGHSHVYWYRQLPEEGLKFMVYLQKENIIDESGMPKERFSAEFPKEGPSILRIQQVVRGDSAAYFCASSPSLGGSTEAFFGQGTRLTVV.

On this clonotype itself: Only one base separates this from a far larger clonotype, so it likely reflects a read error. The CDR3 sequence is CASSLSVDTEAFF. The DNA of the CDR3 is TGTGCTAGCAGCTTATCAGTAGACACTGAAGCTTTCTTT. The rearrangement links TRBV7-6 to TRBJ1-1; D is unclear. The CDR3 loop spans 13 amino acids. Germline V CDR1 and CDR2: SGHVS, FNYEAQ.

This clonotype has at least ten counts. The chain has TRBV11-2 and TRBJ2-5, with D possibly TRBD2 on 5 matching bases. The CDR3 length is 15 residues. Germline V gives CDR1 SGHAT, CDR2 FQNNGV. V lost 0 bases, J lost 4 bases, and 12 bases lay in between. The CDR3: CASSLERLAGETQYF. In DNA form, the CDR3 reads TGTGCCAGCAGCTTAGAAAGGCTAGCCGGAGAGACCCAGTACTTC.

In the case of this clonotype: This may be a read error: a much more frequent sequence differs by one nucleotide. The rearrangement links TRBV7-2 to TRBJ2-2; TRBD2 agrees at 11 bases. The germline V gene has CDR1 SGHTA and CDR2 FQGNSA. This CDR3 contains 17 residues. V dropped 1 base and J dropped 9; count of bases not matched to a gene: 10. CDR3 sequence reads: CASSLGYSGRAGRELFF. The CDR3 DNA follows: TGTGCCAGCAGCTTAGGGTATAGCGGGAGGGCCGGCAGGGAGCTGTTTTTT.

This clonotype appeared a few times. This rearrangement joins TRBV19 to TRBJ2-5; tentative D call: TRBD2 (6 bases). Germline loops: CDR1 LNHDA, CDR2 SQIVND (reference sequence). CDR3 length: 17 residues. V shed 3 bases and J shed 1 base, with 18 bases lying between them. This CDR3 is CASSIGSLALLQETQYF. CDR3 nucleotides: TGTGCCAGTAGTATCGGCTCGCTAGCGCTCCTCCAAGAGACCCAGTACTTC.

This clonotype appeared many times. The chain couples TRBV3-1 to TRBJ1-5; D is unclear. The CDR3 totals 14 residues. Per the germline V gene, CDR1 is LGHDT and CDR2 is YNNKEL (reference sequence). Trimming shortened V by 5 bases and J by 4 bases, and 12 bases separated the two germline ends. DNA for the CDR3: TGTGCCAGCAGCGCAATTCCTGGGAATCAGCCCCAGCATTTT. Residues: CASSAIPGNQPQHF. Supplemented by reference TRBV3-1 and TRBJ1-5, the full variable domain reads DTAVSQTPKYLVTQMGNDKSIKCEQNLGHDTMYWYKQDSKKFLKIMFSYNNKELIINETVPNRFSPKSPDKAHLNLHINSLELGDSAVYFCASSAIPGNQPQHFGDGTRLSIL.

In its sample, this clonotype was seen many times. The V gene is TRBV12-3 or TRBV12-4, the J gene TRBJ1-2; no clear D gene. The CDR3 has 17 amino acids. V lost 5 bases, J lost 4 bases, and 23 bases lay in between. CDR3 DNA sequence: TGTGCCAGCAGTACGGGATTCAGCTTCCGAAAGACCTATGGCTACACCTTC. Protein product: CASSTGFSFRKTYGYTF.

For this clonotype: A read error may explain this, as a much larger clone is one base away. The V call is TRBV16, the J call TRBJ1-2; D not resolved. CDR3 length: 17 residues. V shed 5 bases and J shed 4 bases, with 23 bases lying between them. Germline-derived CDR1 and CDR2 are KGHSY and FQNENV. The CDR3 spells CASSSPKVARKTYGYTF. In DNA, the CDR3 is TGTGCCAGCAGCAGTCCAAAGGTCGCTAGAAAGACCTATGGCTACACCTTC.

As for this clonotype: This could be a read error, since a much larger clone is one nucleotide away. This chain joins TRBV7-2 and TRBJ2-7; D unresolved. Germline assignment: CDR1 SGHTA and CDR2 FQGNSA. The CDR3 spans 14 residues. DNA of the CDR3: TGTGCCAGCAGCACGGGTCCGGTCCCGTCAGAGCAGCACTTC. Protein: CASSTGPVPSEQHF.

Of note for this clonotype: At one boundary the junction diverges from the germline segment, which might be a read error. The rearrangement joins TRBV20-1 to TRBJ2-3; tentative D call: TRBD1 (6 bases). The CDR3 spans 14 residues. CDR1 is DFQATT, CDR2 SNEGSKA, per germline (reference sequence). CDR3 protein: CGASDRLGSDTQYF. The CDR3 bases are TGCGGTGCTTCCGACAGGCTAGGATCAGATACGCAGTATTTT.

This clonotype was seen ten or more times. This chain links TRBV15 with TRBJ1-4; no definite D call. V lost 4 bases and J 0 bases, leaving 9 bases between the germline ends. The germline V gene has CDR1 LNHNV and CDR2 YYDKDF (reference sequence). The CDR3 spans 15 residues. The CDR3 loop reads CATSNTDATNEKLFF. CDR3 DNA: TGTGCCACCAGCAACACGGACGCAACTAATGAAAAACTGTTTTTT.

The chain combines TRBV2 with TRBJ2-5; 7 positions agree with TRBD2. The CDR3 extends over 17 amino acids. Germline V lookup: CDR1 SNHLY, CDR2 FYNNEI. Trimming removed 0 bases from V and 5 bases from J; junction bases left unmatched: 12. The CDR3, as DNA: TGTGCCAGCAGTGAAGCCGTCTTCGCGGGAGTCAGGGAGACCCAGTACTTC. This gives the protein CASSEAVFAGVRETQYF.

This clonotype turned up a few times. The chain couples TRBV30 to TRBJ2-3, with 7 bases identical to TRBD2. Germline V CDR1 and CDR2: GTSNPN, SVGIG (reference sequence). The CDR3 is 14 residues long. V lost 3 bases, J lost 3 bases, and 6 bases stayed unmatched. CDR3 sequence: CAWRYGTITDTQYF. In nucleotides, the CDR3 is TGTGCCTGGAGATACGGGACTATTACAGATACGCAGTATTTT.

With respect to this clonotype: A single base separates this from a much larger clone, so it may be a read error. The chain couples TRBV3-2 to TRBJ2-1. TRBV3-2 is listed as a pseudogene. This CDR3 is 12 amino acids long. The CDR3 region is CASNQVWYEQFF. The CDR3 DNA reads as TGTGCCAGCAACCAAGTTTGGTATGAGCAGTTCTTC.

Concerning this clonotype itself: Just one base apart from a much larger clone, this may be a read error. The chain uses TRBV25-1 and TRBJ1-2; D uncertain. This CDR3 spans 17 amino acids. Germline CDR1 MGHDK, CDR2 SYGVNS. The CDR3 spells CASSERGELGKTYGCTF. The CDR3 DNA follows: TGTGCCAGCAGTGAACGGGGAGAACTGGGAAAGACCTATGGCTGCACCTTC.

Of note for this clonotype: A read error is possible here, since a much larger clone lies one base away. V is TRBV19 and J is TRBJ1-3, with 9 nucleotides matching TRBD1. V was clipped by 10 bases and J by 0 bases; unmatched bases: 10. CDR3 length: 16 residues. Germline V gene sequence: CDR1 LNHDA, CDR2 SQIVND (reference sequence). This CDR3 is CATGQGLWGSGNTIYF. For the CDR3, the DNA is TGTGCCACGGGACAGGGTTTGTGGGGCTCTGGAAACACCATATATTTT.

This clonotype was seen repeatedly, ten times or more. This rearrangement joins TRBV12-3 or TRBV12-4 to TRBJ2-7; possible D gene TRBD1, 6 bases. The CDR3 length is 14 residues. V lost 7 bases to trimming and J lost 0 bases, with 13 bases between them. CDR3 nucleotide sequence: TGTGCCAGCACCTTGGGGACAATCTCCTACGAGCAGTACTTC. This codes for CASTLGTISYEQYF.

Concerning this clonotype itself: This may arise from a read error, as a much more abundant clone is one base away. CDR3 sequence: CASLRRTSGRNEQSF. Here the CDR3 DNA reads TGTGCCAGCCTTCGACGGACTAGCGGGAGGAATGAGCAGTCCTTC. This chain connects TRBV6-6 to TRBJ2-1; 14 bases fit TRBD2. Germline V gives CDR1 MNHNY, CDR2 SVGAGI (reference sequence). The CDR3 sequence is 15 residues long.

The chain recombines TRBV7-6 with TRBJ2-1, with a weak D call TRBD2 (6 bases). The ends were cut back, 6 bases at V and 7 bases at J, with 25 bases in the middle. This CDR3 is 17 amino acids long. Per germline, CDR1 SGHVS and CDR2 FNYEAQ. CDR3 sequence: CASSSGTSREVVNEQFF. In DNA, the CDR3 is TGTGCCAGCAGTTCCGGGACTTCAAGGGAGGTAGTAAATGAGCAGTTCTTC. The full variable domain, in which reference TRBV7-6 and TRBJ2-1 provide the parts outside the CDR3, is GAGVSQSPRYKVTKRGQDVALRCDPISGHVSLYWYRQALGQGPEFLTYFNYEAQQDKSGLPNDRFSAERPEGSISTLTIQRTEQRDSAMYRCASSSGTSREVVNEQFFGPGTRLTVL.

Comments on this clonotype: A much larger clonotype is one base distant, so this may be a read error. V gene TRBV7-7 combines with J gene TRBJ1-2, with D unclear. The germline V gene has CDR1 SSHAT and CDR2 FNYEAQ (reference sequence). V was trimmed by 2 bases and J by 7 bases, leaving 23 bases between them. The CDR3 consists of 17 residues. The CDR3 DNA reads TGTGCCAGCAGCTTAAATATTAAGTGCCGAAAGACCTGTGGCTACACCTTC. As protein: CASSLNIKCRKTCGYTF.

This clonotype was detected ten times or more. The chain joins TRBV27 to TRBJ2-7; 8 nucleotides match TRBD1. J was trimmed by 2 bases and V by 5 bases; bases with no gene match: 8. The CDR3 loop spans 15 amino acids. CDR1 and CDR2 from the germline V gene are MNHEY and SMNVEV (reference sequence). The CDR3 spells CASSTGQGWAYEQYF. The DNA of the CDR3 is TGTGCCAGCAGTACAGGACAGGGTTGGGCCTACGAGCAGTACTTC.

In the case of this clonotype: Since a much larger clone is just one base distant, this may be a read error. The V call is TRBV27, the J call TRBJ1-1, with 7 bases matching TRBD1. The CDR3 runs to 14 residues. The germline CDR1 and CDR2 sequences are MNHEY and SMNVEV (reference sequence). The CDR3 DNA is TGTGCCAGCGGTTTAGACAGGGAGAACACTGAAGCTTTCTTT. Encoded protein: CASGLDRENTEAFF.

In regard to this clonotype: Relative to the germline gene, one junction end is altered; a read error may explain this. CDR3 protein: CASSQDWLAGADNERFF. DNA for the CDR3: TGTGCCAGCAGCCAAGATTGGCTAGCGGGAGCAGACAATGAGCGGTTCTTC. The chain employs TRBV4-2 and TRBJ2-1, with 10 bases aligning to TRBD2. The CDR3 extends over 17 amino acids. Germline CDR1 and CDR2: LGHNA and YNFKEQ.

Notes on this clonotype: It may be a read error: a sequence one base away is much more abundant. The CDR3 is CASGILSPISIRTEAFF. DNA for the CDR3: TGTGCCAGCGGCATATTAAGTCCCATTTCAATTCGCACTGAAGCTTTCTTT. The V call is TRBV3-1, the J call TRBJ1-1, with D unclear. Germline V gene data show CDR1 as LGHDT and CDR2 as YNNKEL (reference sequence). CDR3 length: 17 amino acids. Trimming removed 8 bases at V and 4 bases at J, with 26 bases between.

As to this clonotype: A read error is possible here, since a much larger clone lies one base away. CDR3 DNA: TGTGCCAACAGCAGACCTCTAGCGGGGGCGGGTGGGGAGACCCAGTACTTC. This translates into CANSRPLAGAGGETQYF. The chain carries TRBV11-2 and TRBJ2-5, with TRBD2 identical over 10 bases. The CDR3 is 17 residues long. Per the germline V gene, CDR1 is SGHAT and CDR2 is FQNNGV. Filled out from reference TRBV11-2 and TRBJ2-5, the complete variable domain reads EAGVAQSPRYKIIEKRQSVAFWCNPISGHATLYWYQQILGQGPKLLIQFQNNGVVDDSQLPKDRFSAERLKGVDSTLKIQPAKLEDSAVYLCANSRPLAGAGGETQYFGPGTRLLVL.

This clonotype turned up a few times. CDR3 sequence: CASSLDGTITDTQYF. In DNA, the CDR3 is TGCGCCAGCAGCTTGGATGGGACTATCACAGATACGCAGTATTTT. V and J are TRBV5-1 and TRBJ2-3; 7 bases line up with TRBD2. The CDR3 sequence is 15 residues long. Trimming at V came to 0 bases and at J to 2 bases, leaving 3 bases not matched to a gene. CDR1 is SGHRS, CDR2 YFSETQ, per germline. Supplemented by reference TRBV5-1 and TRBJ2-3, the full variable domain reads KAGVTQTPRYLIKTRGQQVTLSCSPISGHRSVSWYQQTPGQGLQFLFEYFSETQRNKGNFPGRFSGRQFSNSRSEMNVSTLELGDSALYLCASSLDGTITDTQYFGPGTRLTVL.

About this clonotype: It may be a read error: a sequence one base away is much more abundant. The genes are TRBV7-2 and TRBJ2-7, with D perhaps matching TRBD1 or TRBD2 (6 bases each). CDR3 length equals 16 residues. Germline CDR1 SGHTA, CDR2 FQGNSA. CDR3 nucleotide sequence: TGTGCCAGCAGCGATACCGGGACACCCGGGGGATACGAGCATTACTTC. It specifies CASSDTGTPGGYEHYF.

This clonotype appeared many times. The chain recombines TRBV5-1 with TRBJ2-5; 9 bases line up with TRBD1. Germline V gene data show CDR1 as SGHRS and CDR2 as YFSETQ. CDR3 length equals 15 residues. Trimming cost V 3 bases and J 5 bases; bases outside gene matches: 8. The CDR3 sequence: CASSSRGQGEETQYF. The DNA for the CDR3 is TGCGCCAGCAGCTCCAGGGGACAGGGTGAGGAGACCCAGTACTTC.

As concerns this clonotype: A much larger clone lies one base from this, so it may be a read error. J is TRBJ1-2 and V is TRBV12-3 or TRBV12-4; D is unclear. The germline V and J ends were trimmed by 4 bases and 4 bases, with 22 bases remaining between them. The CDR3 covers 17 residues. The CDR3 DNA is TGTGCCAGCAGTTGGAATACCAGCTTCCGAAAGACCTATGGCTACACCTTC. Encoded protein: CASSWNTSFRKTYGYTF.

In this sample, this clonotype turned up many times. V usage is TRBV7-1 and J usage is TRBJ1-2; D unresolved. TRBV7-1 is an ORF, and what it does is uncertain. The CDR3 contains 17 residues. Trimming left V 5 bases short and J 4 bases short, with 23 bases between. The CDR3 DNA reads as TGTGCCAGCAGCACTGGATTTCACGAGGGAAAGACCTATGGCTACACCTTC. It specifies CASSTGFHEGKTYGYTF.